The 20 T cell receptor beta chains in this list originate from one sample, sequenced in a study of post-analysis software for immune sequencing data. Study-wide points: TRBV segments more frequent in patients than in controls numbered five and included TRBV5-6, TRBV5-1 and TRBV20-1.

These receptors are not linked to any known antigen. Unique molecular identifiers tagged the TCR beta cDNA libraries. TCRdb called the PCR reads again in MiXCR, with one record for every CDR3 protein. The sample records some 450,000 distinct CDR3 sequences, 40% to 55% being singletons. Specimen: blood. Receptors originate from a girl between 10 and 17 years old with multiple sclerosis.

This clonotype has a handful of counts. V and J are TRBV7-2 and TRBJ2-6, with 9 bases identical to TRBD1. This CDR3 contains 16 residues. The germline V gene has CDR1 SGHTA and CDR2 FQGNSA. V was pared by 5 bases and J by 2 bases, with 4 bases of the junction left unmatched. The CDR3 region is CASSLYRGPGANVLTF. The CDR3 DNA reads as TGTGCCAGCAGCCTATACAGGGGGCCTGGGGCCAACGTCCTGACTTTC. The variable domain in full, with the rest retrieved from reference TRBV7-2 and TRBJ2-6, is GAGVSQSPSNKVTEKGKDVELRCDPISGHTALYWYRQSLGQGLEFLIYFQGNSAPDKSGLPSDRFSAERTGGSVSTLTIQRTQQEDSAVYLCASSLYRGPGANVLTFGAGSRLTVL.

The V call is TRBV5-1, the J call TRBJ1-2; the D is unclear. CDR3 length equals 13 residues. Germline lookup yields CDR1 SGHRS and CDR2 YFSETQ. Deletions cut 0 bases from V and 8 bases from J, with 11 bases between. The CDR3, as DNA: TGCGCCAGCAGCTTGGAAGCGGGCGGCGGCTACACCTTC. This codes for CASSLEAGGGYTF.

In regard to this clonotype: A single base separates this from a much larger clone, so it may be a read error. This chain connects TRBV28 to TRBJ2-3, with D perhaps matching TRBD1 (5 bases). Trimming removed 3 bases from V and 3 bases from J, with 25 bases in between. The germline V gene has CDR1 MDHEN and CDR2 SYDVKM. This CDR3 spans 19 amino acids. The CDR3 loop reads CASSFELPLGALETDTQYF. CDR3 coding DNA: TGTGCCAGCAGTTTTGAACTACCATTAGGGGCTCTGGAAACAGATACGCAGTATTTT.

This clonotype was observed many times. This chain links TRBV5-4 with TRBJ2-3, with 7 bases lining up with TRBD1. The CDR3 consists of 14 residues. Germline V gene data show CDR1 as SGHNT and CDR2 as YYREEE (reference sequence). V dropped 4 bases and J dropped 2; count of bases not matched to a gene: 4. Written as DNA, the CDR3 is TGTGCCAGCAGCCCCGACAGGGTCACAGATACGCAGTATTTT. This translates into CASSPDRVTDTQYF.

The genes are TRBV3-1 and TRBJ1-5; tentative D call: TRBD1 (5 bases). Trimming took 1 base from V and 0 from J, leaving 7 bases between them. The CDR3 has 15 residues. Germline V gives CDR1 LGHDT, CDR2 YNNKEL (reference sequence). The CDR3 region has the DNA TGTGCCAGCAGCCAAGGGGGGAATAGCAATCAGCCCCAGCATTTT. It encodes CASSQGGNSNQPQHF.

This clonotype was observed a few times. V usage is TRBV28 and J usage is TRBJ2-1; 12 bases map to TRBD2. The length of the CDR3 is 17 residues. Trimming at V came to 1 base and at J to 4 bases, leaving 5 bases not matched to a gene. Germline V gene data show CDR1 as MDHEN and CDR2 as SYDVKM. CDR3 DNA sequence: TGTGCCAGCAGTTTATCTAGCGGGAGGGCCATTTACAATGAGCAGTTCTTC. Translation gives CASSLSSGRAIYNEQFF.

This clonotype has more than one count but fewer than ten. The chain combines TRBV20-1 with TRBJ2-1; 8 bases match TRBD1. Germline CDR1 reads DFQATT; CDR2 reads SNEGSKA (reference sequence). V shed 0 bases and J 1 base; nucleotides not matched to a gene: 8. The CDR3 runs to 17 residues. CDR3 sequence: CSARDPAGQGSYNEQFF. In DNA form, the CDR3 reads TGCAGTGCTAGAGACCCGGCAGGACAGGGATCCTACAATGAGCAGTTCTTC.

This clonotype was picked up a small number of times. This chain links TRBV29-1 with TRBJ2-7; D might be TRBD2 (7 bases). The germline V gene has CDR1 SQVTM and CDR2 ANQGSEA. The CDR3 sequence is 10 residues long. Trimming removed 6 bases at V and 6 bases at J, with 9 bases between. CDR3 sequence: CSVGGLEQYF. CDR3 nucleotide sequence: TGCAGCGTGGGGGGGCTCGAGCAGTACTTC.

This clonotype was seen only a few times. This chain joins TRBV6-2 or TRBV6-3 and TRBJ2-1, with 10 bases identical to TRBD2. This CDR3 comprises 19 residues. Per the germline V gene, CDR1 is MNHEY and CDR2 is SVGEGT. The ends lost 6 bases at V and 4 bases at J; junction bases unmatched: 18. As DNA, the CDR3 is TGTGCCAGCAGCCACGGACTAGCGGAGGTTGGGGGGGATTACAATGAGCAGTTCTTC. This codes for CASSHGLAEVGGDYNEQFF.

V gene TRBV3-1 combines with J gene TRBJ2-7; unclear D gene. The CDR3 contains 11 residues. Germline values: CDR1 LGHDT, CDR2 YNNKEL (reference sequence). Trimming removed 4 bases at V and 3 bases at J, with 4 bases between. The CDR3 here is CASSLLYEQYF. The CDR3 DNA reads TGTGCCAGCAGCCTCCTCTACGAGCAGTACTTC.

The rearrangement joins TRBV20-1 to TRBJ2-7; D is uncertain. CDR1 and CDR2 (germline): DFQATT, SNEGSKA (reference sequence). Trimming left V 1 base short and J 0 bases short, with 7 bases between. This CDR3 region has 13 residues. The CDR3 spells CSARAESSYEQYF. The CDR3 region has the DNA TGCAGTGCTAGAGCCGAGAGCTCCTACGAGCAGTACTTC.

V gene TRBV27 combines with J gene TRBJ2-2; D not certain. V was trimmed by 3 bases and J by 3 bases, leaving 8 bases between them. The germline V gene has CDR1 MNHEY and CDR2 SMNVEV (reference sequence). The length of the CDR3 is 14 residues. CDR3 nucleotide sequence: TGTGCCAGCAGTTTTGGCAGAGACACCGGGGAGCTGTTTTTT. This gives the protein CASSFGRDTGELFF.

This clonotype was detected once. V and J are TRBV12-3 or TRBV12-4 and TRBJ2-1, with TRBD2 identical over 13 bases. This CDR3 is 16 amino acids long. The V gene end was trimmed by 5 bases and the J gene end by 10 bases; junction bases not matched to a gene: 11. The CDR3 nucleotides are TGTGCCAGCAGTCCACTCGGACTAGCGGGAGTGAGGGAGCAGTTCTTC. This codes for CASSPLGLAGVREQFF.

This clonotype was counted a single time. The chain carries TRBV28 and TRBJ1-4, with D maybe TRBD1 (6 bases). Germline lookup yields CDR1 MDHEN and CDR2 SYDVKM. CDR3 length: 13 residues. The germline V and J ends were trimmed by 8 bases and 8 bases, with 15 bases remaining between them. DNA of the CDR3: TGTGCCAGCCTCGACAGGTTGAGGGAAAAACTGTTTTTT. This gives the protein CASLDRLREKLFF.

This clonotype showed up just a few times. The chain combines TRBV11-1 with TRBJ2-1; 14 nucleotides align to TRBD2. Germline V gene lookup returns CDR1 SGHAT and CDR2 FQDESV (reference sequence). There are 22 residues in the CDR3. V dropped 1 base and J dropped 5; count of bases not matched to a gene: 19. Written as DNA, the CDR3 is TGTGCCAGCAGCTTAGGTCTTGGAGGGACTAGCGGGAGTTATGGGGCTGACAATGAGCAGTTCTTC. This sequence encodes CASSLGLGGTSGSYGADNEQFF.

V gene TRBV3-1 combines with J gene TRBJ2-7; unclear D gene. The V gene lost 4 bases and the J gene lost 0 bases, with 10 bases spanning the gap. The CDR3 covers 14 residues. Per the germline V gene, CDR1 is LGHDT and CDR2 is YNNKEL (reference sequence). The DNA of the CDR3 is TGTGCCAGCAGCCCAGGCAAGAGCTCCTACGAGCAGTACTTC. This sequence encodes CASSPGKSSYEQYF.

The chain joins TRBV7-2 to TRBJ2-7, with TRBD2 identical over 12 bases. Germline-derived CDR1 and CDR2 are SGHTA and FQGNSA. The CDR3 loop spans 16 amino acids. The J segment lost 2 bases and the V segment lost 6 bases, leaving 8 bases of the junction unmatched. The CDR3 region has the DNA TGTGCCAGCAGTTCCAGGACTAGCGGGAAGACCTACGAGCAGTACTTC. Translated, it gives CASSSRTSGKTYEQYF. The full variable domain, in which reference TRBV7-2 and TRBJ2-7 provide the parts outside the CDR3, is GAGVSQSPSNKVTEKGKDVELRCDPISGHTALYWYRQSLGQGLEFLIYFQGNSAPDKSGLPSDRFSAERTGGSVSTLTIQRTQQEDSAVYLCASSSRTSGKTYEQYFGPGTRLTVT.

J is TRBJ1-5 and V is TRBV20-1; D might be TRBD1 (6 bases). This CDR3 comprises 15 residues. Trimming cost V 3 bases and J 0 bases, with 12 bases left between them. CDR1 is DFQATT and CDR2 is SNEGSKA in the germline V gene (reference sequence). Here the CDR3 reads CSARGQTNSNQPQHF. The CDR3 DNA follows: TGCAGTGCTAGGGGACAAACTAATAGCAATCAGCCCCAGCATTTT.

This clonotype has just a few counts. The V call is TRBV20-1, the J call TRBJ2-1, with a tentative D call TRBD1 (5 bases). Trimming removed 4 bases at V and 4 bases at J, with 14 bases between. The CDR3 extends over 14 amino acids. CDR1 and CDR2 from the germline V gene are DFQATT and SNEGSKA (reference sequence). In nucleotides, the CDR3 is TGCAGTGCTAAGGGGCGGTCTGATTACAATGAGCAGTTCTTC. Protein sequence: CSAKGRSDYNEQFF.

In its sample, this clonotype was seen once. The gene calls are TRBV6-1 and TRBJ2-7; D unclear. This CDR3 contains 12 residues. The ends were cut back, 8 bases at V and 3 bases at J, with 11 bases in the middle. The germline V gene has CDR1 MNHNS and CDR2 SASEGT. CDR3: CASRREYYEQYF. CDR3 in DNA: TGTGCCAGCCGAAGAGAATACTACGAGCAGTACTTC.